This is a list of T cell receptor beta chains from one sample in a study of cytomegalovirus exposure and HLA in healthy donors. Using immunoSEQ multiplex PCR, the repertoire was profiled, and TCRdb retains in-frame clones only, with some absent. The sample has approximately 70,000 clones, 60% to 75% seen once. Sequencing used PBMCs. The source of these receptors is a woman in her fifties or sixties in good health and CMV-seropositive. Both conserved end residues are part of each CDR3. The order of the fields is V gene, clone size, J gene, D gene, CDR3 DNA, CDR3 protein. D genes are given only for firm matches. Only some rows state a clone size, as once, few, many or a class for expanded clones.

TRBV30	-	TRBJ1-5	TRBD1	TGTGCCTGGAGTGAAGGGACAGCGGATCAGCCCCAGCATTTT	CAWSEGTADQPQHF
TRBV27	-	TRBJ1-4	TRBD1	TGTGCCAGCAGGTTACAGGGGAGTAATGAAAAACTGTTTTTT	CASRLQGSNEKLFF
TRBV30	-	TRBJ1-1	-	TGTGCCTGGAGTAGAGGGCGCGCTGAAGCTTTCTTT	CAWSRGRAEAFF
TRBV2	-	TRBJ2-2	TRBD1	TGTGCCAGCAGCGGACAGGGGGCGGGTACCGGGGAGCTGTTTTTT	CASSGQGAGTGELFF
TRBV5-1	-	TRBJ2-1	-	TGCGCCAGCAGCTTGAACGGTGGGGCATCCGCGCAGTTCTTC	CASSLNGGASAQFF
TRBV5-1	few	TRBJ1-1	TRBD1	TGCGCCAGCAGCGCACAGGGGGCAGAGAACACTGAAGCTTTCTTT	CASSAQGAENTEAFF
TRBV6-5	-	TRBJ2-3	-	TGTGCCAGCAGTCCCTCAGGATTGAGCACAGATACGCAGTATTTT	CASSPSGLSTDTQYF
TRBV25-1	few	TRBJ1-1	-	TGTGCCAGCAGTGAATCTTACTGGGGGGACACTGAAGCTTTCTTT	CASSESYWGDTEAFF
TRBV14	-	TRBJ1-2	TRBD1	TGTGCCAGCCGACAGGGGTTCTATGGCTACACCTTC	CASRQGFYGYTF
TRBV28	-	TRBJ1-2	-	TGTGCCAGCAGTTTACAGGGTCCCTATGGCTACACCTTC	CASSLQGPYGYTF
TRBV16	-	TRBJ2-3	-	TGTGCCAGCAGCCAATGGGCACCTGCGGGGTTCACAGATACGCAGTATTTT	CASSQWAPAGFTDTQYF
TRBV30	-	TRBJ2-3	-	TGTGCCTGGAGTACCACAGCTAGCACAGATACGCAGTATTTT	CAWSTTASTDTQYF
TRBV25-1	-	TRBJ1-2	-	TGTGCCAGCAGCCTCCGTGGAGGTGATGGCTACACCTTC	CASSLRGGDGYTF
TRBV5-6	-	TRBJ1-2	-	TGTGCCAGCAGCTCCGGCGGTGTCTATGGCTACACCTTC	CASSSGGVYGYTF